The sequence of this TCR beta chain was determined in a study of T cell changes during pregnancy in multiple sclerosis. Germline-derived CDR1 and CDR2 are SGHAT and FQNNGV. Trimming at V came to 1 base and at J to 3 bases, leaving 8 bases not matched to a gene. This CDR3 is 16 amino acids long. The method was immunoSEQ multiplex PCR; TCRdb's version includes in-frame clones alone and lacks a portion of them. Altogether 50,000 to 65,000 clones are present, more than 85% being singletons, with the ten largest covering under 0.95%. The sequence was obtained from a female donor with multiple sclerosis, enrolled in a pregnancy study. The sample consisted of peripheral blood, taken in the first trimester of pregnancy. The rearrangement joins TRBV11-2 to TRBJ2-7, with 8 bases matching TRBD1. For the CDR3, the DNA is TGTGCCAGCAGCTTAGCCGGGACAGGACCTTTCTACGAGCAGTACTTC. It specifies CASSLAGTGPFYEQYF.